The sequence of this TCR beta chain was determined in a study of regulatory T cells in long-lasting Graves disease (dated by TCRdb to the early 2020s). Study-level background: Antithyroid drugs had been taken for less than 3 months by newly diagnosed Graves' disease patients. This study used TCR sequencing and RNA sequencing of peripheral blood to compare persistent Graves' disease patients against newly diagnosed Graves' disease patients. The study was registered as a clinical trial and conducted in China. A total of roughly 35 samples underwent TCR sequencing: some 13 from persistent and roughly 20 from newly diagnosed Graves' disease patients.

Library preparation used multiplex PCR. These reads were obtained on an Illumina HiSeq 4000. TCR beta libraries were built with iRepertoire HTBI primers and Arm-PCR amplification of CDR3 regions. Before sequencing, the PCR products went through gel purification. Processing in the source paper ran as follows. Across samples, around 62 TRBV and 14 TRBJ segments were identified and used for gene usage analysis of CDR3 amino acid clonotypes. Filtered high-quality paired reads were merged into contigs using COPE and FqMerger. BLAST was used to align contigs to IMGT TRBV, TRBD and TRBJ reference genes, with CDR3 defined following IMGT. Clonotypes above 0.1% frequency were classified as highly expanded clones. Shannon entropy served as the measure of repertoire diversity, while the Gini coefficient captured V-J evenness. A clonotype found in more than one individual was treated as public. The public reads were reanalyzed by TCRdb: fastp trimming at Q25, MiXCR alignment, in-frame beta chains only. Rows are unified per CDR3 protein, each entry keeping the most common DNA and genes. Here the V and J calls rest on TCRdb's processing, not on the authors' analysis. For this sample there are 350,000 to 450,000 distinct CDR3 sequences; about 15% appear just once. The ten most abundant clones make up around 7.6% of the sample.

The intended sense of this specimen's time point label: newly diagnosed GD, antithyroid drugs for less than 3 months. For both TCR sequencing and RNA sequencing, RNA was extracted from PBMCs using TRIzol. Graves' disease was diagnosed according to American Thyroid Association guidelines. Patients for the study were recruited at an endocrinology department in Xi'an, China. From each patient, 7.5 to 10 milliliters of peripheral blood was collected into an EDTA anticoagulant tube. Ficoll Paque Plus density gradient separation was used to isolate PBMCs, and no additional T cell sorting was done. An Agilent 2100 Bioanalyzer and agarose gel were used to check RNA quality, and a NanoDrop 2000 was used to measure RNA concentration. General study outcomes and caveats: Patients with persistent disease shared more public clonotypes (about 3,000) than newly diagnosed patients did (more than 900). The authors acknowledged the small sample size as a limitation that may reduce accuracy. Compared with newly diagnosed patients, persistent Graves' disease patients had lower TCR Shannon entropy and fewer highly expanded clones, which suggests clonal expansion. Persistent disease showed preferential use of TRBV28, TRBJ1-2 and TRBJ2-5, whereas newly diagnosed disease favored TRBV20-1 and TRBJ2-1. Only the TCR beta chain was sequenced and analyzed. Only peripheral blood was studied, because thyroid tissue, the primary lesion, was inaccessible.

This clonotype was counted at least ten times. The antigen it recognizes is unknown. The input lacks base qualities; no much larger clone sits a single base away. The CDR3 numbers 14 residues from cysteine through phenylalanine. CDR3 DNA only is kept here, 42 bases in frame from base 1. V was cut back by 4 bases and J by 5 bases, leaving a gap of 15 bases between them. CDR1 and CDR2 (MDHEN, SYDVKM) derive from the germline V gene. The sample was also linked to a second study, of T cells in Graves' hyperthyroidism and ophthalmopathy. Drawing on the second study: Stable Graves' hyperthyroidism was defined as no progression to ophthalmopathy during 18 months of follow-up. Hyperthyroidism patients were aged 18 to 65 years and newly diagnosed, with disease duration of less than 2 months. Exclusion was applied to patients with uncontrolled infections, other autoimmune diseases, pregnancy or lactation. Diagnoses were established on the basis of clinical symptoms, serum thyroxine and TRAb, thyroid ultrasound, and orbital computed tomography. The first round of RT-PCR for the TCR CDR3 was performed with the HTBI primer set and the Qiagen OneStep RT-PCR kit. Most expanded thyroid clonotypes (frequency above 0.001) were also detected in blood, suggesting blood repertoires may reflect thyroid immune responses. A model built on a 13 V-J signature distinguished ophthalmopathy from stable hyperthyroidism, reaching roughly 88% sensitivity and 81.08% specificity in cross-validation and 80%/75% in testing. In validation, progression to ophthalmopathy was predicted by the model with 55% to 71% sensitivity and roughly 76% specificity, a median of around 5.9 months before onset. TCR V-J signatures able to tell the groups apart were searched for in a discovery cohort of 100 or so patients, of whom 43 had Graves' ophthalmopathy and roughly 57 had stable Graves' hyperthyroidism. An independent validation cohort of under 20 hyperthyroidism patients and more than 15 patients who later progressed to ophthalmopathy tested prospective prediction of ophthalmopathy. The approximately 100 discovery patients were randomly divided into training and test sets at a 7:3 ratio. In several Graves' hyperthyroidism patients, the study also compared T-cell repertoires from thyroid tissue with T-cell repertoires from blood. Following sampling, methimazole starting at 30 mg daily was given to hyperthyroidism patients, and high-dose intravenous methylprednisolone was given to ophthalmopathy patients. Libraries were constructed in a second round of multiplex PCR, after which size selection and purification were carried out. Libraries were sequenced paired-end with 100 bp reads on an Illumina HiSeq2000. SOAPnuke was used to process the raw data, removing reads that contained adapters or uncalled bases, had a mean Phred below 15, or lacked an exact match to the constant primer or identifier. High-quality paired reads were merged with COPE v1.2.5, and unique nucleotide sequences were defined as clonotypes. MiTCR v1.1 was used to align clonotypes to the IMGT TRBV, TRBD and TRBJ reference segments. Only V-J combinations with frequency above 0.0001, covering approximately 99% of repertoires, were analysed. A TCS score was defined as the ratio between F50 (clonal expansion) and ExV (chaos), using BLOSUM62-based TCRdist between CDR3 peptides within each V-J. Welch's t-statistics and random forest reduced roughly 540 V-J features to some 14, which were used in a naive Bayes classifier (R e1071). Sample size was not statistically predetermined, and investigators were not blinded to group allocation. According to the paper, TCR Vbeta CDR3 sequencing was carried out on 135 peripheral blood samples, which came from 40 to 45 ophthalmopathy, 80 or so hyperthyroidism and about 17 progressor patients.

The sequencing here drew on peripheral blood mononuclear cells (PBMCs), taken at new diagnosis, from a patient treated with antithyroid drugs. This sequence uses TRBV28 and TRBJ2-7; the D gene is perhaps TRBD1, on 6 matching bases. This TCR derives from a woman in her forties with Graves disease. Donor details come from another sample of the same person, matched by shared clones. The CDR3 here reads CASSSPRGFDEQYF. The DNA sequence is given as TGTGCCAGCAGTTCACCCAGGGGTTTTGACGAGCAGTACTTC.